This is a list of T cell receptor beta chains from one sample in a study of blood T cell repertoires in COVID-19. Profiling relied on immunoSEQ multiplex PCR, and the TCRdb table lists in-frame clones only, not all of them. Of 180,000 or so clones in the sample, over 80% were seen once. Sequencing was done on a sample of PBMCs or T cells enriched from blood (not recorded which). All receptors derive from a woman aged 45-59 years who had recovered from COVID-19. Both conserved end residues are part of each CDR3. The D gene is left open where the match is weak. A row's size may be missing; if present it is once, few, many or a size class.

j_call,clone_size,d_call,v_call,cdr3_length,cdr3_aa,cdr3_nt
TRBJ2-5,-,TRBD2,TRBV2,16,CASRSRTGGSKETQYF,TGTGCCAGCAGATCCCGGACGGGGGGGAGTAAGGAGACCCAGTACTTC
TRBJ2-2,-,-,TRBV4-1,16,CASSTLPRGRTGELFF,TGCGCCAGCAGCACCTTGCCGCGGGGGCGGACCGGGGAGCTGTTTTTT
TRBJ1-2,-,-,TRBV4-1,15,CASSQDRSRGDGYTF,TGCGCCAGCAGCCAAGATCGGTCCAGGGGCGACGGCTACACCTTC
TRBJ2-3,-,-,TRBV7-3,16,CASSLNSGPSTDTQYF,TGTGCCAGCAGCTTAAATAGCGGTCCTAGCACAGATACGCAGTATTTT
TRBJ1-5,-,-,TRBV7-2,16,CASNQAAGRGNQPQHF,TGTGCCAGCAACCAAGCCGCGGGGAGAGGCAATCAGCCCCAGCATTTT
TRBJ1-5,-,-,TRBV6-1,20,CASSEGFLSQINLSNQPQHF,TGTGCCAGCAGTGAAGGGTTTCTCTCTCAGATTAACCTTAGCAATCAGCCCCAGCATTTT
TRBJ1-2,-,TRBD1,TRBV6-5,14,CATSGGGFGYGYTF,TGTGCCACGTCGGGAGGGGGCTTTGGGTATGGCTACACCTTC
TRBJ1-2,-,-,TRBV3-1/TRBV3-2,15,CASSPDRYSRYGYTF,TGTGCCAGCAGCCCCGATAGGTACAGCAGATATGGCTACACCTTC
TRBJ1-4,-,-,TRBV11-2,14,CASSLAGQNEKLFF,TGTGCCAGCAGCTTAGCAGGGCAGAATGAAAAACTGTTTTTT
TRBJ1-4,few,-,TRBV30,14,CAWSYRGPNEKLFF,TGTGCCTGGAGTTACCGAGGGCCTAATGAAAAACTGTTTTTT
TRBJ1-4,once,-,TRBV10-1,15,CASSESRQINEKLFF,TGCGCCAGCAGTGAGTCGAGACAGATAAATGAAAAACTGTTTTTT
TRBJ1-4,-,-,TRBV27,14,CAHSTRRTVEKLFF,TGTGCCCACTCAACGAGGCGGACAGTTGAAAAACTGTTTTTT
TRBJ1-5,-,-,TRBV7-8,15,CASQRTTVPNQPQHF,TGTGCCAGCCAACGGACTACGGTCCCCAATCAGCCCCAGCATTTT
TRBJ1-5,-,-,TRBV28,14,CASTFAAIHQPQHF,TGTGCCAGCACTTTTGCGGCCATCCATCAGCCCCAGCATTTT
TRBJ2-5,-,-,TRBV7-3,13,CASSPSSQETQYF,TGTGCCAGCAGCCCCTCCAGCCAAGAGACCCAGTACTTC
TRBJ1-1,-,-,TRBV19,13,CASIEGVNTEAFF,TGTGCCAGTATCGAGGGGGTAAACACTGAAGCTTTCTTT
TRBJ1-2,once,-,TRBV6-2/TRBV6-3,14,CASSPQSGNYGYTF,TGTGCCAGCAGTCCCCAGTCTGGTAACTATGGCTACACCTTC
TRBJ1-5,-,TRBD1,TRBV19,14,CASSISTGNQPQHF,TGTGCCAGTAGTATCTCGACAGGGAATCAGCCCCAGCATTTT
TRBJ2-3,-,-,TRBV28,13,CASTGGGRDTQYF,TGTGCCAGCACCGGGGGAGGCCGAGATACGCAGTATTTT
TRBJ1-3,once,-,TRBV29-1,13,CSVKTESGNTIYF,TGCAGCGTTAAGACTGAATCTGGAAACACCATATATTTT
TRBJ2-5,-,-,TRBV3-1/TRBV3-2,14,CASSQDRVRETQYF,TGTGCCAGCAGCCAAGATCGGGTTAGGGAGACCCAGTACTTC
TRBJ1-4,-,-,TRBV3-1/TRBV3-2,14,CASSQEGQSEKLFF,TGTGCCAGCAGCCAAGAGGGACAAAGTGAAAAACTGTTTTTT
TRBJ1-6,-,TRBD1,TRBV2,16,CASRGTGSSYNSPLHF,TGTGCCAGCAGGGGGACAGGGAGCTCCTATAATTCACCCCTCCACTTT
TRBJ2-2,-,-,TRBV11-2,15,CASLTSAVLTGELFF,TGTGCCAGCCTCACATCGGCGGTACTCACCGGGGAGCTGTTTTTT
TRBJ1-5,-,TRBD1,TRBV30,13,CAWDRDFNQPQHF,TGTGCCTGGGACAGGGATTTCAATCAGCCCCAGCATTTT
TRBJ1-5,-,TRBD1,TRBV2,14,CASSVTGTNQPQHF,TGTGCCAGCAGTGTGACAGGGACCAATCAGCCCCAGCATTTT
TRBJ1-6,-,-,TRBV9,15,CASRESDSYNSPLHF,TGTGCCAGCAGGGAGTCGGACAGCTATAATTCACCCCTCCACTTT
TRBJ1-2,-,-,TRBV19,16,CASSPVGRAIGYGYTF,TGTGCCAGTAGTCCCGTTGGCAGGGCTATCGGCTATGGCTACACCTTC
TRBJ1-2,-,-,TRBV3-1/TRBV3-2,14,CASSRDTPYYGYTF,TGTGCCAGCAGCCGGGACACACCTTACTATGGCTACACCTTC
TRBJ2-5,-,-,TRBV2,13,CASTESGTGAQYF,TGTGCCAGCACCGAAAGTGGTACGGGGGCCCAGTACTTC
TRBJ2-5,-,TRBD1,TRBV11-3,15,CASSLGTGGGETQYF,TGTGCCAGCAGCTTAGGGACAGGGGGCGGAGAGACCCAGTACTTC
TRBJ1-2,few,-,TRBV21-1,14,CASSKADRAGGYTF,TGTGCCAGCAGCAAGGCCGACAGGGCCGGTGGCTACACCTTC
TRBJ2-1,-,-,TRBV6-2/TRBV6-3,16,CASSYPLLGGIDEQFF,TGTGCCAGCAGTTACCCTCTGTTAGGGGGAATCGATGAGCAGTTCTTC
TRBJ2-3,-,-,TRBV19,14,CASSISYGGDTQYF,TGTGCCAGTAGTATTAGCTACGGGGGAGATACGCAGTATTTT
TRBJ2-1,-,-,TRBV30,13,CAWSAQLADEQFF,TGTGCCTGGAGTGCCCAACTAGCAGATGAGCAGTTCTTC
TRBJ1-5,few,-,TRBV27,17,CASSLSVTAWGDQPQHF,TGTGCCAGCAGTTTATCAGTCACCGCCTGGGGCGATCAGCCCCAGCATTTT
TRBJ1-3,-,-,TRBV28,15,CASSLTGRGGNTIYF,TGTGCCAGCAGTTTAACAGGGAGGGGTGGAAACACCATATATTTT
TRBJ1-6,-,-,TRBV30,16,CAWRIWTVTKNSPLHF,TGTGCCTGGAGGATCTGGACAGTGACTAAGAATTCACCCCTCCACTTT
TRBJ1-1,-,-,TRBV25-1,11,CASTNPTEAFF,TGTGCCAGCACTAACCCCACTGAAGCTTTCTTT
TRBJ2-1,-,-,TRBV29-1,13,CSVRSGMGNEQFF,TGCAGCGTTCGGTCGGGTATGGGCAATGAGCAGTTCTTC
TRBJ1-5,once,-,TRBV2,16,CASSVVDGVSNQPQHF,TGTGCCAGCAGTGTAGTGGACGGGGTTAGCAATCAGCCCCAGCATTTT
TRBJ1-3,-,-,TRBV28,16,CASSGAGDGSGNTIYF,TGTGCCAGCAGTGGGGCGGGGGACGGCTCTGGAAACACCATATATTTT
TRBJ2-3,-,-,TRBV18,16,CASSPPLAGTTDTQYF,TGTGCCAGCTCACCCCCATTGGCGGGGACCACAGATACGCAGTATTTT
TRBJ2-3,-,TRBD2,TRBV5-4,14,CASSWGGPPDTQYF,TGTGCCAGCAGCTGGGGGGGTCCTCCCGATACGCAGTATTTT
TRBJ1-4,-,-,TRBV7-2,14,CASSLTGYVEKLFF,TGTGCCAGCAGCTTGACGGGGTACGTTGAAAAACTGTTTTTT
TRBJ1-1,-,-,TRBV2,14,CASSTILGGAEAFF,TGTGCCAGCAGTACTATATTAGGGGGGGCTGAAGCTTTCTTT